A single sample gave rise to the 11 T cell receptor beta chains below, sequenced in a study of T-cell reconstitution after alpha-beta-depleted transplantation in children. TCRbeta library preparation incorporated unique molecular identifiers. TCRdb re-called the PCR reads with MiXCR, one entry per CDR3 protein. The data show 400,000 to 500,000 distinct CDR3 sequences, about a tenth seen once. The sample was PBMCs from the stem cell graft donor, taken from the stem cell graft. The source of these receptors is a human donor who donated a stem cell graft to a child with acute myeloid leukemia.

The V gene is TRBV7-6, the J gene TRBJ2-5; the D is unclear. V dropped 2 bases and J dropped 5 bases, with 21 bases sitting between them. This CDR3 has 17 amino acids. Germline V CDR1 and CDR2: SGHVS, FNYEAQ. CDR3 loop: CASSLYAAGRAGETQYF. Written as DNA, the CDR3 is TGTGCCAGCAGCTTATACGCCGCTGGAAGGGCTGGCGAGACCCAGTACTTC.

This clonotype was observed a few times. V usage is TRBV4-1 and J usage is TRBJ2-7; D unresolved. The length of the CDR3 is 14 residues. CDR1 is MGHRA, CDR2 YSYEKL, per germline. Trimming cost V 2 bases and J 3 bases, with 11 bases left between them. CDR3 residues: CASSQSTDRYEQYV. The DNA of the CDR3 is TGCGCCAGCAGCCAATCAACAGACCGCTACGAGCAGTACGTC.

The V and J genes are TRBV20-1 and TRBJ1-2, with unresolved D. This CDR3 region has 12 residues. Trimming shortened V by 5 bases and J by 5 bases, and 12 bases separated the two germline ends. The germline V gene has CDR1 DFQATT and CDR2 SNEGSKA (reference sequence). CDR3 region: CSAPSSGYGYTF. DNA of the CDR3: TGCAGTGCTCCGTCAAGTGGGTATGGCTACACCTTC.

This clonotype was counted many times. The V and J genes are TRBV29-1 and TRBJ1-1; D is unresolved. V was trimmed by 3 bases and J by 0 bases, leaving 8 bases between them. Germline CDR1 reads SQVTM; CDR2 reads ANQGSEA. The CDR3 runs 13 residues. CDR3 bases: TGCAGCGTTGATACTGATGTGAACACTGAAGCTTTCTTT. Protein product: CSVDTDVNTEAFF. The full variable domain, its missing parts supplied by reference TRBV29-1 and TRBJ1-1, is SAVISQKPSRDICQRGTSLTIQCQVDSQVTMMFWYRQQPGQSLTLIATANQGSEATYESGFVIDKFPISRPNLTFSTLTVSNMSPEDSSIYLCSVDTDVNTEAFFGQGTRLTVV.

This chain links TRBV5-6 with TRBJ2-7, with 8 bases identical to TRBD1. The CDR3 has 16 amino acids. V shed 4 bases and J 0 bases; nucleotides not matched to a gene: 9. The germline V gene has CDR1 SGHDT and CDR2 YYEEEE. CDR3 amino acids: CASSLRTGQLSYEQYF. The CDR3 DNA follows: TGTGCCAGCAGCCTCCGGACAGGGCAACTCTCCTACGAGCAGTACTTC.

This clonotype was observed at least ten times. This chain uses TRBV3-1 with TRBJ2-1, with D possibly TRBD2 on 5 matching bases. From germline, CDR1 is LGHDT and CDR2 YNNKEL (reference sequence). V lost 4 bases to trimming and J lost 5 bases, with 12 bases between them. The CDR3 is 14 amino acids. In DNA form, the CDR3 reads TGTGCCAGCAGCCGGAACGGAGCGGACAATGAGCAGTTCTTC. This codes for CASSRNGADNEQFF.

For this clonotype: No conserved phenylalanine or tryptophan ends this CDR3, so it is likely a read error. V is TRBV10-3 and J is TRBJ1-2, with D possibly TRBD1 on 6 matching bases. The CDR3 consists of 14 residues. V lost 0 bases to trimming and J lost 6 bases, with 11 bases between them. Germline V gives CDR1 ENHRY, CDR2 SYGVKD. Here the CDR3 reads CAISESRGADGYTL. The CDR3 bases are TGTGCCATCAGTGAGTCAAGGGGGGCTGATGGCTACACCTTG.

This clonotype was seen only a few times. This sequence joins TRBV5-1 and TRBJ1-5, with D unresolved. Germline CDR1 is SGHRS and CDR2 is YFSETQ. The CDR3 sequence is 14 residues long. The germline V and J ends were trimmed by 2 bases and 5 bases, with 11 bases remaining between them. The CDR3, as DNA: TGCGCCAGCAGCTTTGGTGACCGAGATCAGCCCCAGCATTTT. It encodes CASSFGDRDQPQHF.

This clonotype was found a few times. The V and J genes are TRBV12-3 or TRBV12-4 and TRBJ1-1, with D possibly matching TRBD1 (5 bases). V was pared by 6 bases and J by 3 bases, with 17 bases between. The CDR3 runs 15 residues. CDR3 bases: TGTGCCAGCAGCCCTCCTGGCGTGGGGGACACTGAAGCTTTCTTT. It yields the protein CASSPPGVGDTEAFF.

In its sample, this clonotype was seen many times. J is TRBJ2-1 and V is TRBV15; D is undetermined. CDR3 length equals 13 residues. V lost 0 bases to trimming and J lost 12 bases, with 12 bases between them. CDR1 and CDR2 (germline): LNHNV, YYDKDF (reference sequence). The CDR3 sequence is CATSRDRLTGQFF. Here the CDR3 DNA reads TGTGCCACCAGCAGAGATCGCCTGACGGGGCAGTTCTTC.

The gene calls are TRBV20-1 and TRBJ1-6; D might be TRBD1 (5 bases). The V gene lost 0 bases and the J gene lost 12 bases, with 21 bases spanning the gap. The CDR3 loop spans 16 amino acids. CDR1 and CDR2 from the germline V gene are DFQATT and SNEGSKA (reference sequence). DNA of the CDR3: TGCAGTGCTAGAGAGAGGTTTACAGGTCCCCCAGTACCCCTCCACTTT. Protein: CSARERFTGPPVPLHF.